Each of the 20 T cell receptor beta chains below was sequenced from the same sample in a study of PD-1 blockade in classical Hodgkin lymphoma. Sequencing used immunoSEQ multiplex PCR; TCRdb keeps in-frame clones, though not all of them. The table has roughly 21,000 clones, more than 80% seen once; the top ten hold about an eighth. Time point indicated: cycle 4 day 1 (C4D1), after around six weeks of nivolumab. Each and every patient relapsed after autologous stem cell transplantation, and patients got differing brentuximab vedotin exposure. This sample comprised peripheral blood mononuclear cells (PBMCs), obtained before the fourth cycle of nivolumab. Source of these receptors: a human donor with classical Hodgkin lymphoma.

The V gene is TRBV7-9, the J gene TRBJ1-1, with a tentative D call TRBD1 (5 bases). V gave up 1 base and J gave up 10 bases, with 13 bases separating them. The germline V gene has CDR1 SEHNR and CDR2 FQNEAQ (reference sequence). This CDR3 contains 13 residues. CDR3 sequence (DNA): TGTGCCAGCAGCTTAGTGCTGGGGGTGAGAGCTTTCTTT. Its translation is CASSLVLGVRAFF.

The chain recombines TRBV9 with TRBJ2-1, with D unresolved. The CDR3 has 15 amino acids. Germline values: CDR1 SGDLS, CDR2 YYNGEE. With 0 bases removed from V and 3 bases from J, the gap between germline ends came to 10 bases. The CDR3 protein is CASSVAQHGYNEQFF. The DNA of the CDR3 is TGTGCCAGCAGCGTAGCGCAGCACGGCTACAATGAGCAGTTCTTC. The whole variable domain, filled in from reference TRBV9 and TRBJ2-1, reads DSGVTQTPKHLITATGQRVTLRCSPRSGDLSVYWYQQSLDQGLQFLIQYYNGEERAKGNILERFSAQQFPDLHSELNLSSLELGDSALYFCASSVAQHGYNEQFFGPGTRLTVL.

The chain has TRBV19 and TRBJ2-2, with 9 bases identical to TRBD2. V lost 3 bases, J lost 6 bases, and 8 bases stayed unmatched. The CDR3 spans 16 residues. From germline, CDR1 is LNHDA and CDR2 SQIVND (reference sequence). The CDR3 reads CASSINAGGPAGELFF. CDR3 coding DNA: TGTGCCAGTAGTATCAACGCGGGGGGGCCGGCCGGGGAGCTGTTTTTT.

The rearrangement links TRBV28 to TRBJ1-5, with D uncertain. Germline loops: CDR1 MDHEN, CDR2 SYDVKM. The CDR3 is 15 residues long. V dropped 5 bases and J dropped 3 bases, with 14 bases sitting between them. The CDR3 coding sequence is TGTGCCAGCAGTCCAGGCTGGCAGACCAATCAGCCCCAGCATTTT. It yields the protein CASSPGWQTNQPQHF. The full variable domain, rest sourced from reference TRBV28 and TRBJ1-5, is DVKVTQSSRYLVKRTGEKVFLECVQDMDHENMFWYRQDPGLGLRLIYFSYDVKMKEKGDIPEGYSVSREKKERFSLILESASTNQTSMYLCASSPGWQTNQPQHFGDGTRLSIL.

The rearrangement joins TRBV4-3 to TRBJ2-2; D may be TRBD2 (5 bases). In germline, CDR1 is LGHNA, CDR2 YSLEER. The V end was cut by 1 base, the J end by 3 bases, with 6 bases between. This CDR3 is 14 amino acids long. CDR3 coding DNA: TGCGCCAGCAGCCAAGTGGAGGACACCGGGGAGCTGTTTTTT. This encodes CASSQVEDTGELFF.

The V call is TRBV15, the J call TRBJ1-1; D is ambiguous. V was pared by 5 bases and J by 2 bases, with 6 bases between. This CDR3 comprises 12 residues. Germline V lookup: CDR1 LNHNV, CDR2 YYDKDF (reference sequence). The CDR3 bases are TGTGCCACCAGCGTAGATAACACTGAAGCTTTCTTT. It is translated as CATSVDNTEAFF.

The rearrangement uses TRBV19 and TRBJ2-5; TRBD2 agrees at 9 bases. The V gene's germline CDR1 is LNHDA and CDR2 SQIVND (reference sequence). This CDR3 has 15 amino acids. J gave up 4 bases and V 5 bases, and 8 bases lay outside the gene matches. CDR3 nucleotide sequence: TGTGCCAGTAGTGCTCAAGCGGGGGGACGAGAGACCCAGTACTTC. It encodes CASSAQAGGRETQYF.

The CDR3 DNA sequence: TGCGCCAGCAGCTTGGGCCTGGTAGGACAGGGCGGCGAGCAGTACTTC. Translating it yields CASSLGLVGQGGEQYF. This chain connects TRBV5-1 to TRBJ2-7, with 8 bases identical to TRBD1. Germline V gene lookup returns CDR1 SGHRS and CDR2 YFSETQ. The CDR3 totals 16 residues. V trimming: 0 bases; J trimming: 6 bases; junction bases outside the gene matches: 11.

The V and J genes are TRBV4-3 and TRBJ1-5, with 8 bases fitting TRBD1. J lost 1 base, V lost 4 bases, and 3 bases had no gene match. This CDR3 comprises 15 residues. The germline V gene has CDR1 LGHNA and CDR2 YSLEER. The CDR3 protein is CASSLRQGSNQPQHF. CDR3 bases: TGCGCCAGCAGCCTACGACAGGGGAGCAATCAGCCCCAGCATTTT.

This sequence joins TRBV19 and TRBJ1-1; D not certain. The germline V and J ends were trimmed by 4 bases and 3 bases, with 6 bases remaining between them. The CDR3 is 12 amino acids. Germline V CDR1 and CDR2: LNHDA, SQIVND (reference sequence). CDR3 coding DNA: TGTGCCAGTAGTAATTCTTACACTGAAGCTTTCTTT. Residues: CASSNSYTEAFF.

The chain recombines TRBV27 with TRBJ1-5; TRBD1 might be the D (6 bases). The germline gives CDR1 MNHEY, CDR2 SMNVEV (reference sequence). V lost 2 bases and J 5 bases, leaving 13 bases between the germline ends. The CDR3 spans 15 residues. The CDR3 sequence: CASSLVTGRDQPQHF. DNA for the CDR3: TGTGCCAGCAGTTTAGTAACAGGGAGGGATCAGCCCCAGCATTTT.

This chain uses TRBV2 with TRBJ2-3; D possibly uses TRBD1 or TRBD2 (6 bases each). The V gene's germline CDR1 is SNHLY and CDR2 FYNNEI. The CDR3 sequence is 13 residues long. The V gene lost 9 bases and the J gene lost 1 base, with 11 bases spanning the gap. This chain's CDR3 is CARGGLGTDTQYF. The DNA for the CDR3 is TGTGCCAGAGGGGGGTTGGGCACAGATACGCAGTATTTT.

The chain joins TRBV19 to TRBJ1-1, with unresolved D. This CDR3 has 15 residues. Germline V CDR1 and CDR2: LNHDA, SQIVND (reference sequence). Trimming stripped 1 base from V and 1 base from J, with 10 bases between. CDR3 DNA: TGTGCCAGTAGTATAGCGGCAGCAACGAACACTGAAGCTTTCTTT. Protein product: CASSIAAATNTEAFF.

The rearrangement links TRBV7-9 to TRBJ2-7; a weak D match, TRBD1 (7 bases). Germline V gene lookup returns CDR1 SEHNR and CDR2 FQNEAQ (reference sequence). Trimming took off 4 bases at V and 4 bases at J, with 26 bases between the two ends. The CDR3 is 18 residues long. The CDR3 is CASSSLERGQGGWYEQYF. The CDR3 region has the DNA TGTGCCAGCAGCTCCTTAGAACGGGGTCAGGGGGGATGGTACGAGCAGTACTTC. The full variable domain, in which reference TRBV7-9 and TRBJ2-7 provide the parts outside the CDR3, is DTGVSQNPRHKITKRGQNVTFRCDPISEHNRLYWYRQTLGQGPEFLTYFQNEAQLEKSRLLSDRFSAERPKGSFSTLEIQRTEQGDSAMYLCASSSLERGQGGWYEQYFGPGTRLTVT.

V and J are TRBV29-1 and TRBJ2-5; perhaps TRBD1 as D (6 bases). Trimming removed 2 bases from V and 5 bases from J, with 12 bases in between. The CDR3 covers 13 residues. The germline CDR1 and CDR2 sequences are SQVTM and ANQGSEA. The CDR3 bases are TGCAGCGTTGAACAGGGGTTTTGGGAGACCCAGTACTTC. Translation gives CSVEQGFWETQYF.

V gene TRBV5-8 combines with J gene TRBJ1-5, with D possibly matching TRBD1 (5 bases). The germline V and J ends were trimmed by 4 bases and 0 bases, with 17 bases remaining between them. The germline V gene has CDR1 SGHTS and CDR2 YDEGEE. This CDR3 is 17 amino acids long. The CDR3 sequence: CASSLYPGRDSNQPQHF. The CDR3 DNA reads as TGTGCCAGCAGCCTCTATCCGGGACGTGATAGCAATCAGCCCCAGCATTTT.

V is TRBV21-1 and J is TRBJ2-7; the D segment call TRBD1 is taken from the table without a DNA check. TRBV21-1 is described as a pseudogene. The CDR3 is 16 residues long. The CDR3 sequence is CASSSHYRDSISEQYF. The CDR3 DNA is TGTGCCAGCAGCTCCCACTACCGGGACAGCATCTCCGAGCAGTACTTC.

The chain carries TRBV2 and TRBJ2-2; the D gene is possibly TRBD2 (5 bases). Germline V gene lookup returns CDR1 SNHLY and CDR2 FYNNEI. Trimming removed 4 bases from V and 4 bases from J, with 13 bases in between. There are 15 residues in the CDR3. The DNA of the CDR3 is TGTGCCAGCAGTGTAGTGGAGGTCCCCACCGGGGAGCTGTTTTTT. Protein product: CASSVVEVPTGELFF.

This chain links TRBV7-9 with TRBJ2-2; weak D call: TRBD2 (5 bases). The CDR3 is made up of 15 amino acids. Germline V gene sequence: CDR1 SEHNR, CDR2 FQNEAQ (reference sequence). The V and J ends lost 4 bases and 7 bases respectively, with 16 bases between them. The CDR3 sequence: CASSSTGMTIGELFF. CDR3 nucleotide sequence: TGTGCCAGCAGCTCGACCGGGATGACGATCGGGGAGCTGTTTTTT.

This CDR3 is CASSLTGHNQPQHF. CDR3 DNA: TGTGCCAGCAGTCTTACAGGGCACAATCAGCCCCAGCATTTT. The V gene is TRBV2, the J gene TRBJ1-5; TRBD1 is a possible D gene (6 bases). The CDR3 loop spans 14 amino acids. V was pared by 5 bases and J by 3 bases, with 11 bases between. Germline loops: CDR1 SNHLY, CDR2 FYNNEI. The full variable domain, completed using reference TRBV2 and TRBJ1-5, is EPEVTQTPSHQVTQMGQEVILRCVPISNHLYFYWYRQILGQKVEFLVSFYNNEISEKSEIFDDQFSVERPDGSNFTLKIRSTKLEDSAMYFCASSLTGHNQPQHFGDGTRLSIL.